A single sample gave rise to the 32 T cell receptor beta chains below, sequenced in a study of tumor T cells in aggressive B-cell lymphoma. Assay used: immunoSEQ multiplex PCR; TCRdb lists only in-frame clones, some missing. Among about 1,600 clones listed, more than 75% were seen once. The material sequenced was tumor tissue. Receptors were obtained from an adult with diffuse large B cell lymphoma.

V gene TRBV11-1 combines with J gene TRBJ2-7; 8 bases agree with TRBD1. Germline assignment: CDR1 SGHAT and CDR2 FQDESV (reference sequence). V gave up 6 bases and J gave up 7 bases; unmatched junction bases: 5. CDR3 length: 12 amino acids. The CDR3 spells CASSLDRAEQYV. CDR3 nucleotide sequence: TGTGCCAGCAGTTTGGACAGGGCTGAGCAGTACGTC.

The chain recombines TRBV4-2 with TRBJ1-5; 9 nucleotides agree with TRBD1. This CDR3 is built from 15 residues. Per the germline V gene, CDR1 is LGHNA and CDR2 is YNFKEQ. The V segment lost 2 bases and the J segment 6 bases; nucleotides outside the gene matches: 5. Written as DNA, the CDR3 is TGTGCCAGCAGCCAATGGGACAGGGTTGGTCAGCCCCAGCATTTT. It is translated as CASSQWDRVGQPQHF.

The genes are TRBV9 and TRBJ2-1; D gene uncertain. Germline-derived CDR1 and CDR2 are SGDLS and YYNGEE. The CDR3 runs 16 residues. V gave up 0 bases and J gave up 2 bases, with 12 bases separating them. In DNA form, the CDR3 reads TGTGCCAGCAGCGTAGAGAGCGCCCCAGCCTACAATGAGCAGTTCTTC. Residues: CASSVESAPAYNEQFF.

The chain is built from TRBV11-2 and TRBJ2-7; 7 bases fit TRBD2. CDR3 length: 16 amino acids. Per the germline V gene, CDR1 is SGHAT and CDR2 is FQNNGV. The J segment lost 3 bases and the V segment lost 3 bases, leaving 11 bases of the junction unmatched. CDR3: CASSFPPLGGGYEQYV. In nucleotides, the CDR3 is TGTGCCAGCAGCTTCCCCCCCCTGGGGGGGGGCTACGAGCAGTACGTC.

The chain has TRBV7-6 and TRBJ2-7; tentative D call: TRBD1 (6 bases). This CDR3 has 13 amino acids. V was pared by 3 bases and J by 3 bases, with 9 bases between. Germline assignment: CDR1 SGHVS and CDR2 FNYEAQ. CDR3 protein: CASSLTGGYEQYV. The CDR3 bases are TGTGCCAGCAGCTTGACAGGAGGCTACGAGCAGTACGTC.

The chain has TRBV6-5 and TRBJ1-2; 10 nucleotides match TRBD1. CDR1 is MNHEY, CDR2 SVGAGI, per germline. V was clipped by 4 bases and J by 7 bases; unmatched bases: 3. The CDR3 length is 13 residues. Written as DNA, the CDR3 is TGTGCCAGCAGTTGGGACAGGGGAGCTGGCTACACCTTC. Amino acids: CASSWDRGAGYTF.

This clone was seen only a few times. The J gene is TRBJ1-6, the V gene TRBV9, with a weak D call TRBD1 (6 bases). Looked up from germline, CDR1 is SGDLS and CDR2 is YYNGEE. Trimming shortened V by 4 bases and J by 10 bases, and 15 bases separated the two germline ends. The CDR3 is made up of 14 amino acids. The CDR3 spells CASSPQGQNSPLHF. Written as DNA, the CDR3 is TGTGCCAGCAGCCCACAAGGACAGAACTCACCCCTCCACTTT.

The chain employs TRBV19 and TRBJ2-7, with D maybe TRBD2 (6 bases). The V end was cut by 5 bases, the J end by 3 bases, with 20 bases between. CDR1 and CDR2 (germline): LNHDA, SQIVND (reference sequence). The CDR3 covers 16 residues. The DNA for the CDR3 is TGTGCCAGTAGTCCGTTTAGCGGTCCACTATTCTACGAGCAGTACTTC. This gives the protein CASSPFSGPLFYEQYF.

The rearrangement uses TRBV4-3 and TRBJ1-1; 8 bases agree with TRBD1. Germline V gene sequence: CDR1 LGHNA, CDR2 YSLEER. Trimming took 0 bases from V and 4 from J; bases not matched to a gene: 7. There are 16 residues in the CDR3. CDR3: CASSQDPQGAITEAFF. In nucleotides, the CDR3 is TGCGCCAGCAGCCAAGATCCCCAGGGGGCGATCACTGAAGCTTTCTTT.

As concerns this clone: One end of the junction is discordant with germline, which a read error may explain. The chain is built from TRBV7-7 and TRBJ2-5; TRBD2 might be the D (6 bases). CDR1 is SSHAT, CDR2 FNYEAQ, per germline (reference sequence). The CDR3 runs to 16 residues. The CDR3 DNA reads TGTGCTAGCAGCTTAGAGGCTAGCGAGAGCTGGAAGACCCAGTACTTC. Translating it yields CASSLEASESWKTQYF. Complete variable domain (other parts from reference TRBV7-7 and TRBJ2-5): GAGVSQSPRYKVTKRGQDVTLRCDPISSHATLYWYQQALGQGPEFLTYFNYEAQPDKSGLPSDRFSAERPEGSISTLTIQRTEQRDSAMYRCASSLEASESWKTQYFGPGTRLLVL.

This clone appeared once. The chain employs TRBV7-9 and TRBJ2-2; unclear D gene. The germline CDR1 and CDR2 sequences are SEHNR and FQNEAQ (reference sequence). CDR3 length: 12 residues. V was shortened by 5 bases and J by 3 bases, with 4 bases between the two germline ends. CDR3 nucleotides: TGTGCCAGCAGCCATTACACCGGGGAGCTGTTTTTT. Residues: CASSHYTGELFF.

The chain recombines TRBV10-3 with TRBJ2-2, with 14 bases aligning to TRBD2. Germline loops: CDR1 ENHRY, CDR2 SYGVKD. CDR3 length: 16 residues. V lost 7 bases and J lost 3; bases outside the gene matches: 4. The CDR3 DNA follows: TGTGCCATCAACAGACTAGCGGGAGGGCACACCGGGGAGCTGTTTTTT. It specifies CAINRLAGGHTGELFF.

The chain links TRBV7-9 to TRBJ2-5, with 8 bases lining up with TRBD2. TRBJ2-7 matches the DNA end more closely, so the J call is doubtful. Germline values: CDR1 SEHNR, CDR2 FQNEAQ (reference sequence). The CDR3 is 16 amino acids. CDR3 amino acids: CASSSILAGSSYEQYF. In nucleotides, the CDR3 is TGTGCCAGCAGCTCGATATTAGCGGGGAGCTCCTACGAGCAGTACTTC.

The rearrangement links TRBV19 to TRBJ1-5; D is unresolved. CDR3 length: 17 residues. Germline V gives CDR1 LNHDA, CDR2 SQIVND (reference sequence). V dropped 0 bases and J dropped 0 bases, with 12 bases sitting between them. CDR3 nucleotides: TGTGCCAGTAGTATAGATTCCAGGATCTATAGCAATCAGCCCCAGCATTTT. The encoded protein is CASSIDSRIYSNQPQHF.

The chain combines TRBV19 with TRBJ2-7; D is perhaps TRBD2 (7 bases). Per the germline V gene, CDR1 is LNHDA and CDR2 is SQIVND (reference sequence). This CDR3 is 12 amino acids long. With 7 bases removed from V and 2 bases from J, the gap between germline ends came to 9 bases. The CDR3 sequence is CASMGGPYEQYF. The CDR3 DNA sequence: TGTGCCAGTATGGGGGGGCCCTACGAGCAGTACTTC.

This clone came up once. V gene TRBV11-2 combines with J gene TRBJ1-2; 8 positions agree with TRBD1. Germline V lookup: CDR1 SGHAT, CDR2 FQNNGV. This CDR3 is 12 amino acids long. With 4 bases clipped from V and 6 bases from J, the junction kept 1 base outside the gene matches. CDR3: CASSSTGDGYTF. CDR3 bases: TGTGCCAGCAGCTCGACAGGGGATGGCTACACCTTC.

This clone was picked up a small number of times. The chain recombines TRBV7-9 with TRBJ1-1; D is uncertain. The CDR3 runs to 11 residues. The germline V and J ends were trimmed by 8 bases and 3 bases, with 7 bases remaining between them. CDR1 and CDR2 from the germline V gene are SEHNR and FQNEAQ (reference sequence). The CDR3 nucleotides are TGTGCCAGCGGAGATTACACTGAAGCTTTCTTT. Protein sequence: CASGDYTEAFF.

This chain uses TRBV6-5 with TRBJ2-5; tentative D call: TRBD2 (6 bases). Germline V gene lookup returns CDR1 MNHEY and CDR2 SVGAGI. This CDR3 is built from 15 residues. V lost 10 bases, J lost 4 bases, and 22 bases lay in between. The CDR3 region has the DNA TGTGCCACCACAGTCCCGGGACTTGCCCGAGAGACCCAGTACTTC. As protein: CATTVPGLARETQYF.

This clone occurred once. The chain couples TRBV7-2 to TRBJ2-7; 10 nucleotides agree with TRBD1. CDR3 length equals 15 residues. The V gene's germline CDR1 is SGHTA and CDR2 FQGNSA. V shed 5 bases, J shed 6 bases, and the junction held 10 bases outside the gene matches. CDR3 sequence (DNA): TGTGCCAGCAGCCCCAGGACAGGGGGTTTAAGCGAGCAGTACGTC. It translates to CASSPRTGGLSEQYV.

The chain carries TRBV6-1 and TRBJ1-1, with no clear D. Germline CDR1 MNHNS, CDR2 SASEGT. The CDR3 extends over 13 amino acids. V lost 3 bases and J lost 6, with 11 bases in between. The CDR3 nucleotides read TGTGCCAGCAGTGAGGCGCCCGGGGCTGAAGCTTTCTTT. This translates into CASSEAPGAEAFF.

This chain links TRBV27 with TRBJ2-5; 7 bases fit TRBD2. The CDR3 covers 16 residues. From germline, CDR1 is MNHEY and CDR2 SMNVEV (reference sequence). The J segment lost 4 bases and the V segment lost 6 bases, leaving 14 bases of the junction unmatched. The CDR3 loop reads CASSPWVAGQVETQYF. The CDR3, as DNA: TGTGCCAGCAGCCCCTGGGTAGCGGGCCAGGTAGAGACCCAGTACTTC.

The V and J genes are TRBV27 and TRBJ1-2; no clear D gene. Germline CDR1 and CDR2: MNHEY and SMNVEV (reference sequence). The CDR3 has 13 residues. With 3 bases removed from V and 4 bases from J, the gap between germline ends came to 9 bases. The CDR3 DNA reads as TGTGCCAGCAGTTTCGACACTGGCTATGGCTACACCTTC. Translating it yields CASSFDTGYGYTF.

About this clone: The junction and the germline gene differ at one end; a read error may be behind it. The rearrangement links TRBV11-2 to TRBJ2-7; D is perhaps TRBD2 (6 bases). CDR1 and CDR2 (germline): SGHAT, FQNNGV. CDR3 length: 15 residues. CDR3 nucleotide sequence: TGTGCCAGCAGCAACCTAGCGTTTAGCTCCTACAAGCAGTACTTC. Translated, it gives CASSNLAFSSYKQYF.

V usage is TRBV11-2 and J usage is TRBJ2-5; tentatively, D is TRBD2 (5 bases). The J call may be wrong; the DNA end is better matched by TRBJ2-7. CDR3 length equals 13 residues. Looked up from germline, CDR1 is SGHAT and CDR2 is FQNNGV. CDR3 in DNA: TGTGCCAGCAGCTTAGGCGGGCCCTACGAGCAGTACTTC. Translated: CASSLGGPYEQYF.

The chain carries TRBV5-5 and TRBJ2-1; D gene ambiguous. The V end was cut by 1 base, the J end by 6 bases, with 5 bases between. The CDR3 is 12 residues long. Germline V gives CDR1 SGHKS, CDR2 YYEKEE (reference sequence). CDR3 nucleotide sequence: TGTGCCAGCAGCTTGTACAGCAATGAGCAGTTCTTC. This gives the protein CASSLYSNEQFF.

V usage is TRBV7-2 and J usage is TRBJ2-3; 9 positions agree with TRBD2. V trimming: 3 bases; J trimming: 0 bases; junction bases outside the gene matches: 10. The CDR3 consists of 18 residues. Looked up from germline, CDR1 is SGHTA and CDR2 is FQGNSA. The CDR3 sequence is CASSFTSGLYDSTDTQYF. The CDR3 nucleotides are TGTGCCAGCAGCTTTACTAGCGGGCTGTACGATAGCACAGATACGCAGTATTTT. Variable domain in full (rest from reference TRBV7-2 and TRBJ2-3): GAGVSQSPSNKVTEKGKDVELRCDPISGHTALYWYRQSLGQGLEFLIYFQGNSAPDKSGLPSDRFSAERTGGSVSTLTIQRTQQEDSAVYLCASSFTSGLYDSTDTQYFGPGTRLTVL.

The genes are TRBV9 and TRBJ1-1; D is unclear. The germline gives CDR1 SGDLS, CDR2 YYNGEE. The CDR3 contains 13 residues. The V gene lost 0 bases and the J gene lost 11 bases, with 14 bases spanning the gap. The CDR3 loop is CASSVESEVEAFF. The CDR3 DNA is TGTGCCAGCAGCGTAGAGTCAGAGGTTGAGGCTTTCTTT.

The J gene is TRBJ2-1, the V gene TRBV9, with 9 bases matching TRBD2. The germline V gene encodes CDR1 SGDLS and CDR2 YYNGEE. This CDR3 has 13 residues. The J segment lost 9 bases and the V segment lost 3 bases, leaving 4 bases of the junction unmatched. The CDR3 DNA is TGTGCCAGCAGCGGGCCGGGACTAGCTGAGCAGTTCTTC. This gives the protein CASSGPGLAEQFF.

The rearrangement links TRBV6-6 to TRBJ2-2; 10 nucleotides align to TRBD1. From germline, CDR1 is MNHNY and CDR2 SVGAGI (reference sequence). The J segment lost 7 bases and the V segment lost 5 bases, leaving 10 bases of the junction unmatched. The CDR3 is 16 amino acids. Here the CDR3 reads CASSPGTGDQVGELFF. The CDR3 region has the DNA TGTGCCAGCAGTCCCGGGACAGGGGATCAAGTCGGGGAGCTGTTTTTT.

This chain uses TRBV7-9 with TRBJ2-2; D might be TRBD1 (5 bases). Germline loops: CDR1 SEHNR, CDR2 FQNEAQ (reference sequence). CDR3 length: 17 residues. The ends were cut back, 1 base at V and 0 bases at J, with 12 bases in the middle. This CDR3 reads CASSLGSWTSNTGELFF. DNA of the CDR3: TGTGCCAGCAGCTTAGGTTCCTGGACATCGAACACCGGGGAGCTGTTTTTT.

The rearrangement uses TRBV11-2 and TRBJ2-1; 8 bases are shared with TRBD2. The CDR3 extends over 16 amino acids. J gave up 7 bases and V 0 bases, and 8 bases lay outside the gene matches. The germline V gene has CDR1 SGHAT and CDR2 FQNNGV. CDR3 nucleotides: TGTGCCAGCAGCTTAGATTCTAGCGGGCATTGGAATGAGCAGTTCTTC. Amino acids: CASSLDSSGHWNEQFF.

The chain employs TRBV2 and TRBJ2-1; 12 bases match TRBD2. J lost 5 bases, V lost 1 base, and 0 bases had no gene match. Germline assignment: CDR1 SNHLY and CDR2 FYNNEI. The CDR3 sequence is 15 residues long. This chain's CDR3 is CASSEGTSGDNEQFF. The DNA of the CDR3 is TGTGCCAGCAGTGAAGGGACTAGCGGGGACAATGAGCAGTTCTTC. Combining the CDR3 with reference TRBV2 and TRBJ2-1 gives the whole variable domain EPEVTQTPSHQVTQMGQEVILRCVPISNHLYFYWYRQILGQKVEFLVSFYNNEISEKSEIFDDQFSVERPDGSNFTLKIRSTKLEDSAMYFCASSEGTSGDNEQFFGPGTRLTVL.